This record covers a single T cell receptor beta chain. The trim removed 0 bases at V and 0 bases at J, leaving 15 bases unmatched. This CDR3 has 20 amino acids. Germline V gene data show CDR1 as PRHDT and CDR2 as FYEKMQ (reference sequence). TCRdb's table, derived via immunoSEQ multiplex PCR, lists solely in-frame clones and lacks some. The sample has about 130,000 clones, 60% to 80% seen once. This sample is part of a study of blood T cell repertoires in COVID-19. Study overall: From T cells, B-cell-depleted T cells, or PBMCs came the material, which was cDNA or gDNA.

The chain is built from TRBV13 and TRBJ2-7; 9 bases agree with TRBD2. This receptor was taken from a man aged 55-75 years who had recovered from COVID-19. Sequencing input: peripheral blood. CDR3 sequence: CASSLGGLAGRGYRSYEQYF. In DNA form, the CDR3 reads TGTGCCAGCAGCTTAGGAGGGCTAGCGGGACGAGGGTACCGCTCCTACGAGCAGTACTTC.